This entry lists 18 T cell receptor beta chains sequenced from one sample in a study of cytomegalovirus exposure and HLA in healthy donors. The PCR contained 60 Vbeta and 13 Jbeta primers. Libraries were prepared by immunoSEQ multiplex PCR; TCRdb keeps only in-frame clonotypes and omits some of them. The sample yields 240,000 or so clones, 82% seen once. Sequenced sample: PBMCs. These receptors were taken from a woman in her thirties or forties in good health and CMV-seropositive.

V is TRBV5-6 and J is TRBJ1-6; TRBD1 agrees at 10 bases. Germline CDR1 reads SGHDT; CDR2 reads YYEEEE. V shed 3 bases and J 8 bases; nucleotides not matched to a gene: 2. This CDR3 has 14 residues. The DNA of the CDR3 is TGTGCCAGCAGCTACGGGACAGGGGATTCACCCCTCCACTTT. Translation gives CASSYGTGDSPLHF.

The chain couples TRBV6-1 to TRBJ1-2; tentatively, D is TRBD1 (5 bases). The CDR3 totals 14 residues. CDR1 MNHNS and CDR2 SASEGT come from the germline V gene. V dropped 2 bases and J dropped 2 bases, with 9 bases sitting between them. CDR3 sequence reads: CASSESGVNYGYTF. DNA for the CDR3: TGTGCCAGCAGTGAATCGGGGGTCAACTATGGCTACACCTTC.

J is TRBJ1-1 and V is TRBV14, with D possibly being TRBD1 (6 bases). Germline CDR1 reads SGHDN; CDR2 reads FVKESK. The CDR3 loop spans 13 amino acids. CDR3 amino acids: CASRWGGGTEAFF. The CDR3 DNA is TGTGCTAGCCGGTGGGGGGGCGGAACTGAAGCTTTCTTT.

The CDR3 sequence is CASRTGQSYEQYF. CDR3 DNA: TGTGCCAGCAGGACGGGACAGTCCTACGAGCAGTACTTC. The rearrangement joins TRBV5-4 to TRBJ2-7; 7 bases align to TRBD1. Germline CDR1 SGHNT, CDR2 YYREEE (reference sequence). CDR3 length: 13 residues. Trimming took 5 bases from V and 1 from J; bases not matched to a gene: 3.

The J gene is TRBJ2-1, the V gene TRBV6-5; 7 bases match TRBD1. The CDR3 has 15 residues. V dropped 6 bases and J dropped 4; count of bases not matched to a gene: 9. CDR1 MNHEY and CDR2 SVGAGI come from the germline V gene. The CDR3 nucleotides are TGTGCCAGCAGACCGGGGCAGGGGGTTTACAATGAGCAGTTCTTC. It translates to CASRPGQGVYNEQFF.

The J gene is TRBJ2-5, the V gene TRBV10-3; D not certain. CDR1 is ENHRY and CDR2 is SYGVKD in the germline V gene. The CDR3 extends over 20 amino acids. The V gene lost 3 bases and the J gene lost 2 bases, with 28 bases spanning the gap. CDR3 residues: CAISDRLLTQLSNRQETQYF. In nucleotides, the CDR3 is TGTGCCATCAGTGATCGACTCTTGACCCAACTATCCAATCGTCAAGAGACCCAGTACTTC.

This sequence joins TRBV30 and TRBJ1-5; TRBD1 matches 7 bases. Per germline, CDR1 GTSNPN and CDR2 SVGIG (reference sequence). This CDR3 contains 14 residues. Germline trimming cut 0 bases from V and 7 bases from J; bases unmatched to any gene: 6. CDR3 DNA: TGTGCCTGGAGTGTCAAAGGGGGCGGCCAGCCCCAGCATTTT. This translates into CAWSVKGGGQPQHF.

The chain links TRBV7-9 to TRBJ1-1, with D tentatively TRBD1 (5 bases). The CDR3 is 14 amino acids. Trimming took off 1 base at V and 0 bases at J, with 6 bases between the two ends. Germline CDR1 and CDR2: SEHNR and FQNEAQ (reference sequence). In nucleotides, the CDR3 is TGTGCCAGCAGCTTAGAGGGGATGAACACTGAAGCTTTCTTT. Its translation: CASSLEGMNTEAFF. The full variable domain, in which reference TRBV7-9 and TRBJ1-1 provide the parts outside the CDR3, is DTGVSQNPRHKITKRGQNVTFRCDPISEHNRLYWYRQTLGQGPEFLTYFQNEAQLEKSRLLSDRFSAERPKGSFSTLEIQRTEQGDSAMYLCASSLEGMNTEAFFGQGTRLTVV.

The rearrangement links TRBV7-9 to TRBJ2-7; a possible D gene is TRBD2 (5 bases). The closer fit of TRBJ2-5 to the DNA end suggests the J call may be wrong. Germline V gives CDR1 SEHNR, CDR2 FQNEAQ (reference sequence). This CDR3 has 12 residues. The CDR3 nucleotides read TGTGCCAGCACCATTGGCGGGGAGACCCAGTACTTC. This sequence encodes CASTIGGETQYF.

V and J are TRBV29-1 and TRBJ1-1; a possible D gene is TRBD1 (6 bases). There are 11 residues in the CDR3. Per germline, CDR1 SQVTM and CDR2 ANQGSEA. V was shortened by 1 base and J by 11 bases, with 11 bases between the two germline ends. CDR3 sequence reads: CSVEVGTSAFF. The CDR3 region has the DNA TGCAGCGTTGAAGTCGGGACATCCGCTTTCTTT.

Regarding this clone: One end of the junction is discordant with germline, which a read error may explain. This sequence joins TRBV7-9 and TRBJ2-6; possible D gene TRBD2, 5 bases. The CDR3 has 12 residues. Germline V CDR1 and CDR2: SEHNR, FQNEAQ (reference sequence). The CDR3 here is CSSSLEIGDLTF. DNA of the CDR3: TGTTCCAGCAGCTTAGAGATCGGGGACCTGACTTTC. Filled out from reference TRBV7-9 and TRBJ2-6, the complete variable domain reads DTGVSQNPRHKITKRGQNVTFRCDPISEHNRLYWYRQTLGQGPEFLTYFQNEAQLEKSRLLSDRFSAERPKGSFSTLEIQRTEQGDSAMYLCSSSLEIGDLTFGAGSRLTVL.

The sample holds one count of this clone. The CDR3 here is CAWSVRQTYEQYF. The CDR3 DNA is TGTGCCTGGAGTGTTCGACAGACCTACGAGCAGTACTTC. The chain uses TRBV30 and TRBJ2-7, with D maybe TRBD1 (5 bases). Germline CDR1 GTSNPN, CDR2 SVGIG (reference sequence). The CDR3 length is 13 residues. V was pared by 0 bases and J by 2 bases, with 8 bases between.

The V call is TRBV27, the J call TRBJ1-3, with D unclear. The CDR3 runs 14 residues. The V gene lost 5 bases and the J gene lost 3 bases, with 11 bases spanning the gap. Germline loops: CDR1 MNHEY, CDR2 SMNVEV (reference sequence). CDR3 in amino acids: CASSPSSGGNTIYF. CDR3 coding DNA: TGTGCCAGCAGTCCGTCCTCCGGTGGAAACACCATATATTTT.

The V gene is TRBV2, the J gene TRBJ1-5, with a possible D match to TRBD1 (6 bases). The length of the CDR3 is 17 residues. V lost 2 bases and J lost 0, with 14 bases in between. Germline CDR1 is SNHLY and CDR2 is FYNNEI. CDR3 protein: CASSETGPEYSNQPQHF. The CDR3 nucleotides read TGTGCCAGCAGTGAAACAGGGCCAGAGTATAGCAATCAGCCCCAGCATTTT.

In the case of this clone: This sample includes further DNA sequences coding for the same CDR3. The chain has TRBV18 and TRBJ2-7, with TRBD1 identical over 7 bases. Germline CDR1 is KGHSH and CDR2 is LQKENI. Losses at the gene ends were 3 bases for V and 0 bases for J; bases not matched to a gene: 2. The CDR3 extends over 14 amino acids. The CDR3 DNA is TGTGCCAGCTCACCCCGGGACAGCTCCTACGAGCAGTACTTC. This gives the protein CASSPRDSSYEQYF.

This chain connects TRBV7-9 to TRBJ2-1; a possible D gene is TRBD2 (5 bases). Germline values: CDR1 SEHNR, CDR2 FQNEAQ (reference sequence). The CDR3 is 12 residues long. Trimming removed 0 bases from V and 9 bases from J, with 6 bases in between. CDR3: CASSLAAGEQFF. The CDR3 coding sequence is TGTGCCAGCAGCTTAGCCGCGGGTGAGCAGTTCTTC. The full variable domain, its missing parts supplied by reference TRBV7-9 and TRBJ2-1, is DTGVSQNPRHKITKRGQNVTFRCDPISEHNRLYWYRQTLGQGPEFLTYFQNEAQLEKSRLLSDRFSAERPKGSFSTLEIQRTEQGDSAMYLCASSLAAGEQFFGPGTRLTVL.

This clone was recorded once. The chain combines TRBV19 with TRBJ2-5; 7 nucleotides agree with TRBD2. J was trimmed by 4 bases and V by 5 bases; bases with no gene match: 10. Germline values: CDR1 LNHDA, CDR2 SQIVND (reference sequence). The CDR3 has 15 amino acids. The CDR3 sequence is CASSEAWGGRETQYF. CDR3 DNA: TGTGCCAGTAGTGAAGCTTGGGGGGGACGAGAGACCCAGTACTTC.

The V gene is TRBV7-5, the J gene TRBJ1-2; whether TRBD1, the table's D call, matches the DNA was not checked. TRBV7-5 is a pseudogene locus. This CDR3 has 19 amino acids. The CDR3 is CARSYLDRGFGQVSYGYTF. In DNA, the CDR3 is TGTGCCAGAAGTTACTTAGACAGGGGGTTTGGACAGGTGTCCTATGGCTACACCTTC.